This T cell receptor beta chain was captured in a study of blood T cell repertoires in COVID-19. Clones were read by immunoSEQ multiplex PCR, and TCRdb kept only the in-frame ones, dropping some. The table includes some 240,000 clones, 70% to 90% detected once. Per germline, CDR1 LNHDA and CDR2 SQIVND (reference sequence). J was trimmed by 3 bases and V by 4 bases; bases with no gene match: 6. There are 14 residues in the CDR3. The sequence was obtained from a woman in her seventies with COVID-19, enrolled during active disease. The rearrangement uses TRBV19 and TRBJ2-7; TRBD1 aligns across 7 bases. The sample taken for sequencing was peripheral blood. The CDR3 here is CASSTGDSNYEQYF. For the CDR3, the DNA is TGTGCCAGTAGTACCGGGGACAGTAACTACGAGCAGTACTTC.